This T cell receptor (beta chain) came from a study of CXCR3-negative and CXCR3-positive naive CD8 T cells. Points from the study as a whole: For memory CD8+ cells diversity was much lower, but both naive subsets had comparably high diversity.

Via 5' RACE with UMI labels, TRB cDNA libraries were prepared. TCRdb re-called the 5' RACE reads; one entry per CDR3 protein, DNA not given. The specimen's table records 45,000 to 55,000 distinct CDR3 sequences. In the case of this clonotype: Its antigen is still unknown.

The CDR3 spans 15 residues. Germline values: CDR1 SEHNR, CDR2 FQNEAQ (reference sequence). The material sequenced was memory CD8+ T cells from blood. The chain combines TRBV7-9 with TRBJ1-6; TCRdb returns TRBD1, unconfirmable since there is no DNA. The receptor was derived from a human donor in good health. Some clones in this sample may be carry-over from other donors' samples. CDR3 loop: CASSLQDRGLSPLHF. The entire variable domain, with the rest obtained from reference TRBV7-9 and TRBJ1-6, is as follows: DTGVSQNPRHKITKRGQNVTFRCDPISEHNRLYWYRQTLGQGPEFLTYFQNEAQLEKSRLLSDRFSAERPKGSFSTLEIQRTEQGDSAMYLCASSLQDRGLSPLHFGNGTRLTVT.